A single sample is the source of the 27 T cell receptor beta chains below, sequenced in a study of cytomegalovirus exposure and HLA in healthy donors. PCR employed 60 Vbeta and 13 Jbeta primers. Repertoires were generated with immunoSEQ multiplex PCR, while TCRdb's copy carries only in-frame clones and drops some. The sample consists of over 150,000 clones, more than 60% of them appearing once. Sequences were obtained from PBMCs. Source of these receptors: a woman between 45 and 60 years old in good health and CMV-seropositive.

This chain connects TRBV5-8 to TRBJ1-1, with TRBD1 matching 9 bases. The junction had 13 bases not matched to a gene; V was cut back by 4 bases and J by 3 bases. The CDR3 is made up of 17 amino acids. The germline gives CDR1 SGHTS, CDR2 YDEGEE. This CDR3 reads CASSVDRGYLKDTEAFF. DNA for the CDR3: TGTGCCAGCAGCGTGGACAGGGGCTACCTTAAGGACACTGAAGCTTTCTTT.

This clone was observed a few times. The rearrangement links TRBV5-4 to TRBJ1-3, with 10 bases aligning to TRBD1. CDR3 size: 13 residues. V trimming: 4 bases; J trimming: 8 bases; junction bases outside the gene matches: 3. From germline, CDR1 is SGHNT and CDR2 YYREEE (reference sequence). CDR3 protein: CASSTDRGDTIYF. The CDR3 DNA reads TGTGCCAGCAGCACGGACAGGGGGGACACCATATATTTT.

The rearrangement uses TRBV7-3 and TRBJ2-1; 13 nucleotides align to TRBD2. Trimming took 0 bases from V and 8 from J; bases not matched to a gene: 4. The CDR3 runs to 16 residues. Germline CDR1 reads SGHTA; CDR2 reads FQGTGA. The CDR3 spells CASSLTRTSGSYEQFF. The CDR3 DNA reads as TGTGCCAGCAGCTTAACCCGGACTAGCGGGAGCTATGAGCAGTTCTTC.

The rearrangement joins TRBV7-9 to TRBJ1-1; the D gene is possibly TRBD1 (6 bases). CDR3 length equals 14 residues. In germline, CDR1 is SEHNR, CDR2 FQNEAQ (reference sequence). Trimming removed 5 bases from V and 3 bases from J, with 13 bases in between. This chain's CDR3 is CASSPRGADTEAFF. The CDR3 DNA reads TGTGCCAGCAGCCCTCGGGGGGCGGACACTGAAGCTTTCTTT.

The rearrangement uses TRBV19 and TRBJ1-1; D is unresolved. Germline V lookup: CDR1 LNHDA, CDR2 SQIVND (reference sequence). V lost 5 bases to trimming and J lost 1 base, with 5 bases between them. The CDR3 sequence is 12 residues long. CDR3 bases: TGTGCCAGTAGTCCAGGGAACACTGAAGCTTTCTTT. Its protein is CASSPGNTEAFF.

The chain uses TRBV7-9 and TRBJ2-7; 8 bases are a match to TRBD2. The CDR3 extends over 17 amino acids. Trimming at V came to 1 base and at J to 0 bases, leaving 8 bases not matched to a gene. CDR1 SEHNR and CDR2 FQNEAQ come from the germline V gene (reference sequence). CDR3 DNA: TGTGCCAGCAGCTTAGAAATGTTAGCGGGGACCTCCTACGAGCAGTACTTC. This encodes CASSLEMLAGTSYEQYF.

V gene TRBV5-1 combines with J gene TRBJ2-7, with a weak D call TRBD1 (6 bases). Germline V gene data show CDR1 as SGHRS and CDR2 as YFSETQ. The V end lost 2 bases, the J end lost 2 bases, and 14 bases lay between the germline ends. The CDR3 is 15 residues long. This chain's CDR3 is CASSFWTANTYEQYF. CDR3 coding DNA: TGCGCCAGCAGCTTTTGGACAGCAAACACCTACGAGCAGTACTTC.

The chain uses TRBV28 and TRBJ2-1, with 9 positions matching TRBD2. CDR3 size: 14 residues. The J segment lost 4 bases and the V segment lost 7 bases, leaving 5 bases of the junction unmatched. Germline V gene sequence: CDR1 MDHEN, CDR2 SYDVKM. In DNA, the CDR3 is TGTGCCAGCAAAAGACTAGCGGTATACAATGAGCAGTTCTTC. Translated, it gives CASKRLAVYNEQFF.

Here the CDR3 DNA reads TGTGCCAGCAGTTTACCGGGCGGGAGGGGGGTGACAGCCTACACCTTC. This translates into CASSLPGGRGVTAYTF. The chain employs TRBV28 and TRBJ1-2, with D tentatively TRBD1 (6 bases). The CDR3 consists of 16 residues. The V end lost 2 bases, the J end lost 10 bases, and 23 bases lay between the germline ends. Germline CDR1 and CDR2: MDHEN and SYDVKM.

V and J are TRBV2 and TRBJ1-5; possibly TRBD1 for D (5 bases). The CDR3 extends over 15 amino acids. V lost 4 bases, J lost 0 bases, and 10 bases lay in between. Germline V lookup: CDR1 SNHLY, CDR2 FYNNEI. CDR3 nucleotides: TGTGCCAGCAGTGTCGGGGGATCTAGCAATCAGCCCCAGCATTTT. This codes for CASSVGGSSNQPQHF.

This sequence joins TRBV6-1 and TRBJ1-5, with TRBD1 matching over 9 bases. The CDR3 sequence is 18 residues long. Unmatched junction bases numbered 15, after V lost 0 bases and J lost 9 bases. The germline gives CDR1 MNHNS, CDR2 SASEGT. CDR3 coding DNA: TGTGCCAGCAGTGAAGCTTGGGGGGACAGGGCGTCAGGGTCGCCCCAGCATTTT. Its translation is CASSEAWGDRASGSPQHF.

The chain employs TRBV28 and TRBJ2-3; tentative D call: TRBD2 (6 bases). The V end lost 11 bases, the J end lost 4 bases, and 19 bases lay between the germline ends. The CDR3 extends over 14 amino acids. Germline CDR1 is MDHEN and CDR2 is SYDVKM. CDR3: CACTKTDYADTQYF. The CDR3 nucleotides read TGTGCCTGCACGAAGACGGACTACGCAGATACGCAGTATTTT.

A note on this clone: At one of its ends the junction is not consistent with the germline gene, which may arise from a read error. The chain couples TRBV7-9 to TRBJ2-6; D perhaps matches TRBD1 (5 bases). CDR1 and CDR2 (germline): SEHNR, FQNEAQ (reference sequence). CDR3 size: 13 residues. The CDR3 protein is CASTFSGANGLTF. The CDR3, as DNA: TGTGCCAGCACCTTTTCTGGGGCCAACGGCCTGACTTTC. Full variable domain (remainder filled in from reference TRBV7-9 and TRBJ2-6): DTGVSQNPRHKITKRGQNVTFRCDPISEHNRLYWYRQTLGQGPEFLTYFQNEAQLEKSRLLSDRFSAERPKGSFSTLEIQRTEQGDSAMYLCASTFSGANGLTFGAGSRLTVL.

There are a few counts of this clone. V usage is TRBV4-3 and J usage is TRBJ1-2; D gene uncertain. CDR1 and CDR2 from the germline V gene are LGHNA and YSLEER. The V end lost 0 bases, the J end lost 7 bases, and 9 bases lay between the germline ends. CDR3 size: 13 residues. In nucleotides, the CDR3 is TGCGCCAGCAGCCAAGAGGTGGGAGGTGGCTACACCTTC. This translates into CASSQEVGGGYTF.

The chain employs TRBV6-5 and TRBJ1-6; 7 nucleotides align to TRBD1. CDR3 length: 13 residues. J lost 8 bases, V lost 6 bases, and 4 bases had no gene match. The germline V gene has CDR1 MNHEY and CDR2 SVGAGI. The CDR3, as DNA: TGTGCCAGCAGGAGACAGGGTGATTCACCCCTCCACTTT. Its protein product is CASRRQGDSPLHF.

This clone was detected ten times or more. The chain couples TRBV28 to TRBJ1-5; the D gene is possibly TRBD1 (6 bases). V lost 8 bases to trimming and J lost 9 bases, with 17 bases between them. CDR1 and CDR2 (germline): MDHEN, SYDVKM. The CDR3 length is 13 residues. CDR3 protein: CASADSGGGPQHF. Written as DNA, the CDR3 is TGTGCCAGCGCCGACTCGGGGGGCGGGCCCCAGCATTTT.

The chain joins TRBV9 to TRBJ2-6; no reliable D call. Germline CDR1 reads SGDLS; CDR2 reads YYNGEE. Between the trimmed V and J ends, which lost 5 bases and 0 bases, there was a span of 12 bases. This CDR3 contains 16 residues. In nucleotides, the CDR3 is TGTGCCAGCAGTGGTTACGGTGGCTCTGGGGCCAACGTCCTGACTTTC. Encoded protein: CASSGYGGSGANVLTF.

The chain recombines TRBV29-1 with TRBJ1-1; tentatively, D is TRBD1 (5 bases). This CDR3 spans 14 amino acids. CDR1 and CDR2 from the germline V gene are SQVTM and ANQGSEA. Between the trimmed V and J ends, which lost 6 bases and 1 base, there was a span of 15 bases. CDR3 loop: CSVDTSTGNTEAFF. CDR3 DNA sequence: TGCAGCGTCGACACCTCCACAGGGAACACTGAAGCTTTCTTT.

The chain recombines TRBV29-1 with TRBJ1-1; maybe TRBD1 (5 bases). The CDR3 contains 15 residues. Germline CDR1 reads SQVTM; CDR2 reads ANQGSEA. The V and J ends lost 6 bases and 1 base respectively, with 18 bases between them. The CDR3 nucleotides read TGCAGCGTCACTCGCCAATTGGACACGAACACTGAAGCTTTCTTT. This gives the protein CSVTRQLDTNTEAFF.

The chain employs TRBV6-5 and TRBJ2-5; a possible D gene is TRBD2 (5 bases). This CDR3 is 15 amino acids long. The germline V gene has CDR1 MNHEY and CDR2 SVGAGI. The V end lost 6 bases, the J end lost 3 bases, and 17 bases lay between the germline ends. CDR3 sequence (DNA): TGTGCCAGCAGCTCCCGACTGGGGAGAGAAGAGACCCAGTACTTC. It specifies CASSSRLGREETQYF.

The J gene is TRBJ1-1, the V gene TRBV19; perhaps TRBD1 as D (5 bases). Germline V CDR1 and CDR2: LNHDA, SQIVND (reference sequence). The V gene lost 3 bases and the J gene lost 1 base, with 18 bases spanning the gap. There are 17 residues in the CDR3. CDR3 bases: TGTGCCAGTAGTATCGGTCAGGGTGTTCCTACGAACACTGAAGCTTTCTTT. Translated, it gives CASSIGQGVPTNTEAFF.

The CDR3 spells CASSLGGQLQETQYF. In DNA, the CDR3 is TGTGCCAGCAGCTTGGGGGGACAGCTACAAGAGACCCAGTACTTC. This chain connects TRBV5-8 to TRBJ2-5, with 7 bases that match TRBD1. V lost 0 bases, J lost 2 bases, and 4 bases stayed unmatched. Germline V CDR1 and CDR2: SGHTS, YDEGEE. The CDR3 spans 15 residues.

The rearrangement uses TRBV6-6 and TRBJ1-4, with a weak D call TRBD1 (6 bases). Germline V gene data show CDR1 as MNHNY and CDR2 as SVGAGI (reference sequence). The CDR3 has 13 residues. The V gene lost 7 bases and the J gene lost 5 bases, with 11 bases spanning the gap. The CDR3 DNA reads as TGTGCCAGCAATAAACAGGGAAATGAAAAACTGTTTTTT. Translating gives CASNKQGNEKLFF.

This chain connects TRBV7-2 to TRBJ2-1; TRBD1 is a possible D gene (6 bases). V was cut by 2 bases and J by 2 bases, with 19 bases left in between. CDR1 is SGHTA, CDR2 FQGNSA, per germline. This CDR3 has 18 amino acids. The chain's CDR3 is CASSLMGARQATYNEQFF. The DNA for the CDR3 is TGTGCCAGCAGCTTAATGGGGGCGCGACAGGCTACCTACAATGAGCAGTTCTTC.

The sample holds a few counts of this clone. J is TRBJ1-1 and V is TRBV5-4; D remains unclear. V gave up 0 bases and J gave up 0 bases, with 9 bases separating them. CDR1 and CDR2 from the germline V gene are SGHNT and YYREEE (reference sequence). The CDR3 spans 15 residues. In DNA, the CDR3 is TGTGCCAGCAGCTTGGCTGGCAGGTTGAACACTGAAGCTTTCTTT. Translated: CASSLAGRLNTEAFF. The full variable domain, completed using reference TRBV5-4 and TRBJ1-1, is ETGVTQSPTHLIKTRGQQVTLRCSSQSGHNTVSWYQQALGQGPQFIFQYYREEENGRGNFPPRFSGLQFPNYSSELNVNALELDDSALYLCASSLAGRLNTEAFFGQGTRLTVV.

This chain links TRBV4-2 with TRBJ2-3, with TRBD2 matching 11 bases. The length of the CDR3 is 16 residues. Germline CDR1 LGHNA, CDR2 YNFKEQ. V lost 3 bases, J lost 4 bases, and 6 bases stayed unmatched. The CDR3 nucleotides are TGTGCCAGCAGCCAGGGAACTAGCGGGAGTGCAGATACGCAGTATTTT. Residues: CASSQGTSGSADTQYF.

In its sample, this clone was seen a few times. The V call is TRBV6-5, the J call TRBJ2-7; D remains ambiguous. This CDR3 has 14 residues. CDR1 MNHEY and CDR2 SVGAGI come from the germline V gene. V was clipped by 6 bases and J by 4 bases, with 16 bases between them. CDR3 nucleotide sequence: TGTGCCAGCAGCTACGCGGCGGCGGCATACGAGCAGTACTTC. As protein: CASSYAAAAYEQYF.